The clone carrying this T cell receptor (beta chain) occurred a few times. Using its own MiXCR run on the RT-PCR reads, TCRdb lists one record per CDR3 protein. The table records under 200,000 distinct CDR3 sequences, less than 15% of them present only once. This sample stems from a study of response to subunit inactivated influenza vaccine. The same data also contributed to another study, on T cells expressing NK-cell markers. Per that paper: The authors made TCR beta cDNA libraries by 5'RACE template switching. This switching added a universal primer site and UMIs. The eight sequenced donors comprised seven who were HCMV-seropositive and one who was seronegative. Expanded clones of NKG2C+ T cells had an unclear HCMV specificity.

The TCR was taken from a middle-aged man who received an inactivated influenza vaccine. Sequences were derived from CD8+ T cells sorted from PBMCs, sampled less than 13 days after vaccination.

This CDR3 is CASSPRLERGLGETQYF. The CDR3 nucleotides are TGTGCCAGCAGCCCGCGACTCGAGCGGGGGTTAGGAGAGACCCAGTACTTC. V is TRBV7-9 and J is TRBJ2-5; 8 positions agree with TRBD2. The CDR3 covers 17 residues. The V and J ends lost 5 bases and 4 bases, in that order; junction bases with no gene match: 15. The germline V gene has CDR1 SEHNR and CDR2 FQNEAQ (reference sequence).